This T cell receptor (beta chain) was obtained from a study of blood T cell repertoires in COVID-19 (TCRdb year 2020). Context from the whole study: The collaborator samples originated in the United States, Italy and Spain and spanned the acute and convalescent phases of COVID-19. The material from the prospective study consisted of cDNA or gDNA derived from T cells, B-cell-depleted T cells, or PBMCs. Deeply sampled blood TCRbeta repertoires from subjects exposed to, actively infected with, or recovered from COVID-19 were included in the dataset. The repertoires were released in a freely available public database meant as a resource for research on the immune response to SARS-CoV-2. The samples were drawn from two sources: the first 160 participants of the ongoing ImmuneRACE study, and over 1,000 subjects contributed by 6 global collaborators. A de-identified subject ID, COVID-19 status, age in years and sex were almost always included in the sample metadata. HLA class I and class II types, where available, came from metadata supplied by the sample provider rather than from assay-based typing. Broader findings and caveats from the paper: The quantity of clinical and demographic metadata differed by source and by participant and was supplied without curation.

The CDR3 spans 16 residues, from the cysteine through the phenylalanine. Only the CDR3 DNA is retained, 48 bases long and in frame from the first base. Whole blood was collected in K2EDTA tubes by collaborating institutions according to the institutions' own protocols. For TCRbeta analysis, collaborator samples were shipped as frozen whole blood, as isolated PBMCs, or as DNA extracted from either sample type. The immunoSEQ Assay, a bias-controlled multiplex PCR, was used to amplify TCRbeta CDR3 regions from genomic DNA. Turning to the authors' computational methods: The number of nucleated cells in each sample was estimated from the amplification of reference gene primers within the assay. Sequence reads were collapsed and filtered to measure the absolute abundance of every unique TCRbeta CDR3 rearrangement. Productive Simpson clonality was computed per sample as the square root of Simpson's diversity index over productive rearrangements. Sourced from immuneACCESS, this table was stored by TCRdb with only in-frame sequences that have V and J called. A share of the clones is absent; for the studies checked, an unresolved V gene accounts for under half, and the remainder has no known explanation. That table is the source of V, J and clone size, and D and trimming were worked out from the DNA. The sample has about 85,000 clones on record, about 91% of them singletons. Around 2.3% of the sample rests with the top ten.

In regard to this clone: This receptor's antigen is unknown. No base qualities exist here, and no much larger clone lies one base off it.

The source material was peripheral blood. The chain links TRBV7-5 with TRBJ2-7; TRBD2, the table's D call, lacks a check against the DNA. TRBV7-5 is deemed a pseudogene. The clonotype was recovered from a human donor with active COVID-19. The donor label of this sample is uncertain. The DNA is TGTGTCAGAAGCCTGATTTTAGCGGGGGATGTAACCGAGCAGTACTTC. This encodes CVRSLILAGDVTEQYF.